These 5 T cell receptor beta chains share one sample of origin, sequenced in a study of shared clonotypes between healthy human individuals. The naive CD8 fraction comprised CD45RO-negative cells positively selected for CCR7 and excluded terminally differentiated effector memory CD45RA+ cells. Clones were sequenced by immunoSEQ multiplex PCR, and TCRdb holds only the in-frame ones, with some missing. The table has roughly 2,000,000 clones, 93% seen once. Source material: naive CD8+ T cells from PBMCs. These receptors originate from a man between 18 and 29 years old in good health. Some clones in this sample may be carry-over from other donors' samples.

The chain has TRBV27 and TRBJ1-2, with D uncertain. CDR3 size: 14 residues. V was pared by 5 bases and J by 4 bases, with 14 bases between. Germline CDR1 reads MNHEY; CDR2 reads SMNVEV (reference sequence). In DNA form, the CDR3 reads TGTGCCAGCAGTCCAAAAACATGGTTCTATGGCTACACCTTC. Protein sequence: CASSPKTWFYGYTF.

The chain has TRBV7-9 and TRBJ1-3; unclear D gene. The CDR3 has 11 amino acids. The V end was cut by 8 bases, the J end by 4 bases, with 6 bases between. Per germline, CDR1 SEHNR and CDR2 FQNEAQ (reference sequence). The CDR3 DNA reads TGTGCCAGCCGAATAGGAAACACCATATATTTT. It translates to CASRIGNTIYF.

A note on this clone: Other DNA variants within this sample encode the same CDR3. The CDR3 bases are TGTGCCAGCAGTTTTCGTGGGGCCTACGAGCAGTACTTC. This codes for CASSFRGAYEQYF. The J gene is TRBJ2-7, the V gene TRBV27; D unresolved. V was pared by 3 bases and J by 2 bases, with 8 bases between. This CDR3 comprises 13 residues. In germline, CDR1 is MNHEY, CDR2 SMNVEV (reference sequence).

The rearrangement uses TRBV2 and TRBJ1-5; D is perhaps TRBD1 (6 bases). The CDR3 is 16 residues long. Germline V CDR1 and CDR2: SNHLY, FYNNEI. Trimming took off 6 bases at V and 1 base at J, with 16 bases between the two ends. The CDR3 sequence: CASSPWRTDSNQPQHF. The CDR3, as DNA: TGTGCCAGCAGCCCCTGGAGGACAGACAGCAATCAGCCCCAGCATTTT.

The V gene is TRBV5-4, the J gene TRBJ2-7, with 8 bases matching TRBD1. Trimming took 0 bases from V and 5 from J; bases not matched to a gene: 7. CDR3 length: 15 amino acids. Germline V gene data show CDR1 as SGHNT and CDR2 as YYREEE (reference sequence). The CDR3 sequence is CASSLGQGTRHEQYF. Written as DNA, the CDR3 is TGTGCCAGCAGCTTGGGACAGGGGACTCGTCACGAGCAGTACTTC.